This TCR beta chain was obtained from a study of OX40 agonist ivuxolimab in advanced cancers. General study points: Expanded clones were, on average, more numerous in CD8+ T cells than in CD4+. Partial responders at 0.1-3.0 mg/kg had among the lowest clonal expansion. Dose levels from 0.1 to 3.0 mg/kg saw CD4+ and CD8+ blood T cells expand clonally by week 6.

Measured with immunoSEQ multiplex PCR; TCRdb has only the in-frame clones, and not every one. Of approximately 22,000 clones in the sample, roughly nine tenths were seen once. At cycle 4 day 1, cycle 7 day 1, and baseline, blood was sampled. Regarding this clone: Its target is not known.

CDR1 and CDR2 (germline): SGDLS, YYNGEE. V lost 4 bases to trimming and J lost 1 base; unmatched junction nucleotides: 9. This CDR3 contains 16 residues. V usage is TRBV9 and J usage is TRBJ2-3; 7 nucleotides align to TRBD2. The sequence was collected from an adult with an advanced solid tumor such as melanoma, head and neck, liver or kidney cancer. The material was CD4+ or CD8+ T cells sorted from blood, obtained in a trial of the OX40 agonist ivuxolimab. This chain's CDR3 is CASSTPRAGGTDTQYF. CDR3 coding DNA: TGTGCCAGCAGCACCCCCCGGGCGGGAGGCACAGATACGCAGTATTTT.